This is a list of T cell receptor beta chains from one sample in a study of beta chain features in type 1 diabetes. Assay used: immunoSEQ multiplex PCR; TCRdb lists only in-frame clones, some missing. The sample includes 500,000 to 800,000 clones, roughly 12% seen only once; the top ten take around 0.12%. Sequencing used naive CD4+ T cells from blood. These receptors were obtained from a man aged 30 to 39 with type 1 diabetes. Both conserved end residues are part of each CDR3. A D gene is named only where the DNA matches it firmly. Only part of the rows carry a size: once, few, many, or a class if the clone is expanded.

D: -
size: -
J: TRBJ2-5
V: TRBV28
DNA: TGTGCCAGCACCTCAGGGGCCGGGGAGACCCAGTACTTC
CDR3: CASTSGAGETQYF

D: -
size: few
J: TRBJ2-5
V: TRBV11-3
DNA: TGTGCCAGCAGCTTAGAGAAGCAAGAGACCCAGTACTTC
CDR3: CASSLEKQETQYF

D: -
size: -
J: TRBJ2-2
V: TRBV5-4
DNA: TGTGCCAGCAGCTTGACAGGGGGGGCCGGGGAGCTGTTTTTT
CDR3: CASSLTGGAGELFF

D: TRBD2
size: few
J: TRBJ2-4
V: TRBV23-1
DNA: TGCGCCAGCAGTCACTCCCTATGGGCTAGCGGGCGGAGACTCCTAGCCAAAAACATTCAGTACTTC
CDR3: CASSHSLWASGRRLLAKNIQYF

D: -
size: -
J: TRBJ2-5
V: TRBV6-5
DNA: TGTGCCGGAAAACCGACAGGGAGGGAGACCCAGTACTTC
CDR3: CAGKPTGRETQYF

D: TRBD1
size: few
J: TRBJ1-1
V: TRBV5-4
DNA: TGTGCCAGCAGTTGGACAGGATCGAACACTGAAGCTTTCTTT
CDR3: CASSWTGSNTEAFF

D: -
size: -
J: TRBJ2-7
V: TRBV6-5
DNA: TGTGCCAGCAGTTACTCGACCGAGAACTACGAGCAGTACTTC
CDR3: CASSYSTENYEQYF

D: -
size: few
J: TRBJ1-1
V: TRBV10-3
DNA: TGTGCCATCAGTAAGGTGGGAACCACTGAAGCTTTCTTT
CDR3: CAISKVGTTEAFF

D: -
size: -
J: TRBJ2-6
V: TRBV5-1
DNA: TGCGCCAGCAGCTTGGGACGGGGTGCTGGGGCCAACGTCCTGACTTTC
CDR3: CASSLGRGAGANVLTF

D: -
size: -
J: TRBJ1-3
V: TRBV28
DNA: TGTGCCAGCAGTTTCCAGGGTGGCACTGGAAACACCATATATTTT
CDR3: CASSFQGGTGNTIYF

D: TRBD1
size: -
J: TRBJ1-4
V: TRBV7-9
DNA: TGTGCCAGCAGTATGACAGGGGTGCAGGGAAAACTGTTTTTT
CDR3: CASSMTGVQGKLFF

D: -
size: few
J: TRBJ2-2
V: TRBV9
DNA: TGTGCCAGCAGCGCCCGGGACCCCGCGACCGGGGAGCTGTTTTTT
CDR3: CASSARDPATGELFF

D: -
size: few
J: TRBJ2-5
V: TRBV6-1
DNA: TGTGCCAGCAGTGAATGGGGCGGTGTCGGGGAGACCCAGTACTTC
CDR3: CASSEWGGVGETQYF

D: TRBD1
size: -
J: TRBJ1-1
V: TRBV7-3
DNA: TGTGCCAGCAGCCCCACAGGGGGCCATAACACTGAAGCTTTCTTT
CDR3: CASSPTGGHNTEAFF

D: TRBD1
size: -
J: TRBJ1-1
V: TRBV7-2
DNA: TGTGCCAGCAGCTCAATAAGGGACAACAGGGGGGTGGGTGAAGCTTTCTTT
CDR3: CASSSIRDNRGVGEAFF

D: TRBD2
size: few
J: TRBJ2-2
V: TRBV18
DNA: TGTGCCAGCTCACCACCGGGACTAGCGTTCCCCGGGGAGCTGTTTTTT
CDR3: CASSPPGLAFPGELFF

D: -
size: -
J: TRBJ2-6
V: TRBV7-2
DNA: TGTGCCAGCAGCTTAGTGGTGGGGACTGGGGCCAACGTCCTGACTTTC
CDR3: CASSLVVGTGANVLTF

D: -
size: few
J: TRBJ1-1
V: TRBV19
DNA: TGTGCCAGTAGTATTTCGGGCCCTCCGGACACTGAAGCTTTCTTT
CDR3: CASSISGPPDTEAFF

D: TRBD2
size: once
J: TRBJ2-1
V: TRBV10-3
DNA: TGTGCCATCAGTGAGAATGCGGGGGGTTTCTACAATGAGCAGTTCTTC
CDR3: CAISENAGGFYNEQFF

D: -
size: -
J: TRBJ2-5
V: TRBV28
DNA: TGTGCCAGTGGGTACCAAGAGACCCAGTACTTC
CDR3: CASGYQETQYF

D: -
size: few
J: TRBJ2-6
V: TRBV14
DNA: TGTGCCAGCAGCCGTCAGGGGGGGTTCGCCGGGGCCAACGTCCTGACTTTC
CDR3: CASSRQGGFAGANVLTF

D: -
size: few
J: TRBJ2-1
V: TRBV11-2
DNA: TGTGCCAGCAGCTTAGGGCCTAGAACTGAGCAGTTCTTC
CDR3: CASSLGPRTEQFF

D: -
size: few
J: TRBJ1-2
V: TRBV9
DNA: TGTGCCAGCTCAGCCTGGGCTAACTATGGCTACACCTTC
CDR3: CASSAWANYGYTF

D: -
size: -
J: TRBJ1-2
V: TRBV5-1
DNA: TGCGCCAGCAGTAGTACATGGAAAAACTATGGCTACACCTTC
CDR3: CASSSTWKNYGYTF

D: -
size: -
J: TRBJ2-7
V: TRBV28
DNA: TGTGCCAGCAGTTTATACCGACAGGAGCAGTACTTC
CDR3: CASSLYRQEQYF

D: TRBD1
size: few
J: TRBJ2-7
V: TRBV6-5
DNA: TGTGCCAGCAGGCTCAGGACAGGTCCCTACGAGCAGTACTTC
CDR3: CASRLRTGPYEQYF

D: -
size: few
J: TRBJ2-7
V: TRBV30
DNA: TGTGCCTGGAGTGTAGTCAGGGTAGGACCGTACTTC
CDR3: CAWSVVRVGPYF

D: TRBD2
size: few
J: TRBJ2-3
V: TRBV19
DNA: TGTGCCAGTAGTATCGAAGCGGGGGGGCCCCCAGATACGCAGTATTTT
CDR3: CASSIEAGGPPDTQYF

D: -
size: -
J: TRBJ1-2
V: TRBV6-1
DNA: TGTGCCAGCAGTGAAGGAGCGGATAACTATGGCTACACCTTC
CDR3: CASSEGADNYGYTF

D: -
size: -
J: TRBJ1-4
V: TRBV30
DNA: TGTGCCTGGAGTCCTCCGGGGGTTGCAACTAATGAAAAACTGTTTTTT
CDR3: CAWSPPGVATNEKLFF

D: -
size: few
J: TRBJ2-7
V: TRBV5-6
DNA: TGTGCCAGCAGCATGCGGGGCTACGAGCAGTACTTC
CDR3: CASSMRGYEQYF

D: TRBD1
size: -
J: TRBJ1-3
V: TRBV28
DNA: TGTGCCAGCAGATCCAGGGGGCTTGGAAACACCATATATTTT
CDR3: CASRSRGLGNTIYF

D: TRBD1
size: -
J: TRBJ2-7
V: TRBV11-2
DNA: TGTGCCAGCAGCCCCCGACAGGGGCCCTACGAGCAGTACTTC
CDR3: CASSPRQGPYEQYF

D: -
size: few
J: TRBJ2-7
V: TRBV29-1
DNA: TGCAGCGGTGCCGGGGCAGGCCTCTCCTACGAGCAGTACTTC
CDR3: CSGAGAGLSYEQYF

D: TRBD1
size: few
J: TRBJ2-1
V: TRBV4-2
DNA: TGTGCCAGCAGCTCCACCCCCCTGCAGGGGGCCGATGAGCAGTTCTTC
CDR3: CASSSTPLQGADEQFF

D: TRBD1
size: -
J: TRBJ1-5
V: TRBV7-2
DNA: TGTGCCAGCAGCTCCGACAGGGGGCTTAGCAATCAGCCCCAGCATTTT
CDR3: CASSSDRGLSNQPQHF

D: -
size: -
J: TRBJ2-3
V: TRBV11-3
DNA: TGTGCCAGCAGCTTAGATGTCGACATGGGTCACACAGATACGCAGTATTTT
CDR3: CASSLDVDMGHTDTQYF

D: -
size: -
J: TRBJ2-6
V: TRBV19
DNA: TGTGCCAGTAGTACCTCAGGGGCTGGGGCCAACGTCCTGACTTTC
CDR3: CASSTSGAGANVLTF

D: TRBD1
size: few
J: TRBJ1-6
V: TRBV30
DNA: TGTGCCTGGAGGTACGGGGACAGGAGAAATTCACCCCTCCACTTT
CDR3: CAWRYGDRRNSPLHF

D: -
size: -
J: TRBJ2-3
V: TRBV7-6
DNA: TGTGCCAGCAGCCCGACTGGAACAGATACGCAGTATTTT
CDR3: CASSPTGTDTQYF

D: TRBD1
size: few
J: TRBJ1-1
V: TRBV29-1
DNA: TGCAGCGCTGGTTTGGACAGGGGGCCGGGCACTGAAGCTTTCTTT
CDR3: CSAGLDRGPGTEAFF

D: TRBD1
size: -
J: TRBJ1-2
V: TRBV4-1
DNA: TGCGCCAGCAGCCAAGCGGAGGGGGCCGGAGGCTACACCTTC
CDR3: CASSQAEGAGGYTF

D: -
size: few
J: TRBJ1-5
V: TRBV30
DNA: TGTGCCTGGAGTGACCTCGATGGGTATAGCAATCAGCCCCAGCATTTT
CDR3: CAWSDLDGYSNQPQHF